This T cell receptor (beta chain) was profiled in a study of T-cell memory formation after mild COVID-19. The study, taken as a whole, reports: CD8+ contracting clones occupied EMRA, while CD4+ ones occupied mainly CM and EM. Nothing confirmed that second-wave clones peaking on day 37 were specific for SARS-CoV-2.

CDR3 size: 13 residues. The V and J ends lost 4 bases and 4 bases respectively, with 10 bases between them. Germline V gene lookup returns CDR1 MGHRA and CDR2 YSYEKL. TCRdb re-derived calls from the 5' RACE reads in MiXCR, one entry per CDR3 protein. The sample shows 300,000 to 350,000 distinct CDR3 sequences, 19% of them seen only once. This clonotype was counted only a few times. The antigen remains unidentified. Sequencing used PBMCs or a T cell subset sorted from them (not recorded which). This clonotype was obtained from a man between 18 and 35 years old who had mild COVID-19 (a few samples of this study predate the infection). Cell type and time point are not known. V is TRBV4-1 and J is TRBJ1-1; D is undetermined. The DNA of the CDR3 is TGCGCCAGCAGCCGCGGCCAGTTCACTGAAGCTTTCTTT. This translates into CASSRGQFTEAFF.